This T cell receptor (beta chain) was retrieved from a study of identical twins (dated by TCRdb to 2016 to 2017). Context from the whole study: The study deep-sequenced TCR alpha and beta repertoires from monozygotic twins, unrelated adults of various ages and cord blood to test whether fetal clonotypes persist. To rule out contamination, the twin experiments were replicated at different times with different library preparation protocols.

From its cysteine to its phenylalanine, the CDR3 spans 19 amino acids. CDR3 DNA only is kept here, 57 bases in frame from base 1. According to the germline V gene, CDR1 reads SGDLS and CDR2 reads YYNGEE. Trimmed from V: 3 bases; trimmed from J: 4 bases; junction bases lacking a gene match: 15. A word on this clonotype: Its binding antigen is unknown. The input lacks base qualities; no much larger clone sits a single base away.

The library was built by means of 5' RACE. Sequencing relied on an Illumina HiSeq 2000. Template switching added a universal primer binding site, and the final cDNA carried a unique molecular identifier that allowed TCR cDNA molecules to be counted accurately. First-strand cDNA for TCR alpha and beta chains was synthesized from specific primers in the conserved constant-segment region. To control for contamination, every cDNA library was double barcoded, receiving both a SMART-Mk sample barcode and Illumina barcodes. TruSeq adapter sequences along with Illumina sample barcodes were introduced in two successive PCR steps. The TCR alpha and beta cDNA libraries were sequenced on the Illumina HiSeq platform using custom primers. In the paper's pipeline: Unique molecular identifiers were extracted from raw reads with MiGEC, and CDR3 positions were determined with MiXCR. For each individual, recombination models were inferred using an EM algorithm with the repgenHMM and IGoR tools. The tcR package in R was used for shared clonotype analysis, with sharing normalized by the product of cloneset sizes. To study raw recombination free of thymic and clonal selection effects, out-of-frame nonproductive sequences were analyzed. The public reads were reanalyzed by TCRdb: fastp trimming at Q25, MiXCR alignment, in-frame beta chains only. Rows are combined by CDR3 protein, so each entry shows the most common genes and DNA. The V and J calls were not made by the authors but by TCRdb's processing. This sample lists more than 1.5 million distinct CDR3 sequences; about 31% were detected once. 0.25% to 0.3% of the sample lies in the top ten.

The full study reports these points: Compared with coincidental sharing between unrelated individuals, out-of-frame TCR alpha sequences shared between twins had an excess of sequences with low generation probability. Abundant cord blood beta clonotypes carried fewer insertions; young adult naive repertoires showed a weaker similar trend, while memory repertoires showed none. The excess sharing between twins in beta out-of-frame sequences was weaker because fewer shared sequences reduced the signal-to-noise ratio. Invariant T cells such as MAIT and iNKT could partly confound zero-insertion analyses, although diverse VJ usage argued against such confounding for most clonotypes. Recombination models systematically underestimated out-of-frame TCR alpha sharing in monozygotic twins but agreed with sharing between unrelated individuals. Because the same donors could not be followed over many years, conclusions were based on cross-sectional statistical analysis.

Only healthy Caucasian donors were included. This TCR came from a newborn girl in good health. Sequencing was performed on cord blood. In this chain, TRBV9 is recombined with TRBJ2-3, with 12 bases aligning to TRBD2. The nucleotide sequence is given as TGTGCCAGCAGCGCAGATCGGACTAGCGGGACATGGGCCCCAGATACGCAGTATTTT. This codes for CASSADRTSGTWAPDTQYF.